This T cell receptor beta chain was captured in a study of T cell repertoires in cytomegalovirus infection. As for the study in general: Matching HLA type, along with CMV infection, was indicated by public TCR beta signatures. Overall study findings and caveats: Cumulative frequency (of public TCR beta family members) identified carriers of CMV plus the relevant HLA.

CDR1 MDHEN and CDR2 SYDVKM come from the germline V gene. The CDR3 totals 14 residues. Notes on this clonotype: As yet, its antigen is unknown. A junction boundary mismatches the germline segment, possibly from a read error.

TCRdb reanalysed the reads using MiXCR and keeps one entry per CDR3 protein. The sample carries more than 650,000 distinct CDR3 sequences, 35% recorded once. The rearrangement joins TRBV28 to TRBJ1-5; weak D call: TRBD1 (5 bases). The source of this sequence is a human donor in good health (CMV status not recorded). Some clones in this sample may be carry-over from other donors' samples. The sample comprised PBMCs. CDR3 sequence reads: CASYPGGRNQPQPF. CDR3 DNA sequence: TGTGCCAGCTACCCGGGGGGACGCAATCAGCCCCAGCCTTTT. The full variable domain, completed using reference TRBV28 and TRBJ1-5, is DVKVTQSSRYLVKRTGEKVFLECVQDMDHENMFWYRQDPGLGLRLIYFSYDVKMKEKGDIPEGYSVSREKKERFSLILESASTNQTSMYLCASYPGGRNQPQPFGDGTRLSIL.